One sample yielded the 26 T cell receptor beta chains listed below, sequenced in a study of blood T cell repertoires in COVID-19. Clones were sequenced by immunoSEQ multiplex PCR, and TCRdb holds only the in-frame ones, with some missing. The repertoire holds about 190,000 clones, with 85% to 90% as singletons. Specimen: peripheral blood. These receptors were collected from a man aged 45-65 years with acute or convalescent COVID-19.

The J gene is TRBJ1-2, the V gene TRBV6-5; possibly TRBD1 for D (6 bases). Trimming pared 6 bases from V and 2 bases from J, leaving 13 bases between. The CDR3 totals 14 residues. The germline CDR1 and CDR2 sequences are MNHEY and SVGAGI. The CDR3 coding sequence is TGTGCCAGCAGGCCGGGGGGCCCAAACTATGGCTACACCTTC. Translation gives CASRPGGPNYGYTF.

The V call is TRBV7-3, the J call TRBJ2-5; D is possibly TRBD2 (6 bases). V was shortened by 5 bases and J by 0 bases, with 7 bases between the two germline ends. The length of the CDR3 is 13 residues. Germline CDR1 reads SGHTA; CDR2 reads FQGTGA. CDR3 in amino acids: CASSGGYQETQYF. DNA of the CDR3: TGTGCCAGCAGCGGGGGGTACCAAGAGACCCAGTACTTC.

The chain combines TRBV5-8 with TRBJ2-1; TRBD1 matches 8 bases. This CDR3 contains 15 residues. After removal of 2 bases from V and 5 bases from J, the junction contained 6 bases not matched to a gene. The germline CDR1 and CDR2 sequences are SGHTS and YDEGEE. The CDR3 spells CASSLYRGSDNEQFF. CDR3 in DNA: TGTGCCAGCAGCTTATACAGGGGGTCGGACAATGAGCAGTTCTTC.

The chain combines TRBV5-6 with TRBJ2-2; 10 bases line up with TRBD1. The germline gives CDR1 SGHDT, CDR2 YYEEEE. V was clipped by 0 bases and J by 8 bases; unmatched bases: 4. CDR3 length equals 15 residues. The CDR3 is CASSLEGQGRGELFF. The CDR3 DNA reads as TGTGCCAGCAGCTTGGAGGGACAGGGGCGAGGGGAGCTGTTTTTT. Supplemented by reference TRBV5-6 and TRBJ2-2, the full variable domain reads DAGVTQSPTHLIKTRGQQVTLRCSPKSGHDTVSWYQQALGQGPQFIFQYYEEEERQRGNFPDRFSGHQFPNYSSELNVNALLLGDSALYLCASSLEGQGRGELFFGEGSRLTVL.

In regard to this clone: The same CDR3 is also encoded by other DNA sequences in this sample. The chain links TRBV20-1 to TRBJ2-7; D unclear. CDR3 length equals 11 residues. CDR1 is DFQATT, CDR2 SNEGSKA, per germline (reference sequence). V shed 5 bases and J shed 5 bases, with 10 bases lying between them. As DNA, the CDR3 is TGCAGTGCTTCAAGTGGCCACGAGCAGTACGTC. Its protein product is CSASSGHEQYV.

This clone was found a few times. The J gene is TRBJ2-3, the V gene TRBV28; 9 bases agree with TRBD2. V was pared by 6 bases and J by 6 bases, with 16 bases of the junction left unmatched. There are 17 residues in the CDR3. CDR1 and CDR2 (germline): MDHEN, SYDVKM. For the CDR3, the DNA is TGTGCCAGCAGCCACCCGCCGGGAACTAGCGGGTTCGATACGCAGTATTTT. It encodes CASSHPPGTSGFDTQYF. The whole variable domain, remainder taken from reference TRBV28 and TRBJ2-3, is DVKVTQSSRYLVKRTGEKVFLECVQDMDHENMFWYRQDPGLGLRLIYFSYDVKMKEKGDIPEGYSVSREKKERFSLILESASTNQTSMYLCASSHPPGTSGFDTQYFGPGTRLTVL.

V gene TRBV7-9 combines with J gene TRBJ2-1; D remains ambiguous. The CDR3 length is 12 residues. Germline V lookup: CDR1 SEHNR, CDR2 FQNEAQ (reference sequence). Trimming shortened V by 9 bases and J by 4 bases, and 10 bases separated the two germline ends. CDR3 residues: CARGTLYNEQFF. CDR3 bases: TGTGCCAGGGGCACCTTGTACAATGAGCAGTTCTTC.

V gene TRBV6-5 combines with J gene TRBJ2-1; 8 bases are a match to TRBD1. Germline values: CDR1 MNHEY, CDR2 SVGAGI. The trim removed 4 bases at V and 8 bases at J, leaving 4 bases unmatched. This CDR3 has 13 amino acids. CDR3 nucleotides: TGTGCCAGCAGTTCCACGACAGGGGATGAGCAGTTCTTC. It specifies CASSSTTGDEQFF.

This chain links TRBV3-1 (or the pseudogene TRBV3-2) with TRBJ2-3; D not resolved. Trimming pared 0 bases from V and 5 bases from J, leaving 12 bases between. From germline, CDR1 is LGHDT and CDR2 YNNKEL (reference sequence). The CDR3 loop spans 15 amino acids. CDR3 residues: CASSQDLIPRDTQYF. The DNA of the CDR3 is TGTGCCAGCAGCCAAGATCTAATCCCCCGAGATACGCAGTATTTT.

V usage is TRBV5-1 and J usage is TRBJ2-1; 8 nucleotides line up with TRBD1. The CDR3 extends over 13 amino acids. J was trimmed by 6 bases and V by 2 bases; bases with no gene match: 1. Germline CDR1 is SGHRS and CDR2 is YFSETQ. CDR3 region: CASSFTGGNEQFF. The CDR3 DNA reads as TGCGCCAGCAGCTTTACAGGGGGCAATGAGCAGTTCTTC.

The chain combines TRBV19 with TRBJ2-7; 7 nucleotides line up with TRBD2. The germline V gene encodes CDR1 LNHDA and CDR2 SQIVND (reference sequence). CDR3 length: 13 amino acids. V was pared by 7 bases and J by 3 bases, with 6 bases of the junction left unmatched. For the CDR3, the DNA is TGTGCCAGTAACGCGGGAGCGGGCTACGAGCAGTACTTC. Translation: CASNAGAGYEQYF.

The chain carries TRBV7-3 and TRBJ2-7, with 9 bases that match TRBD1. The germline gives CDR1 SGHTA, CDR2 FQGTGA. V trimming: 4 bases; J trimming: 5 bases; junction bases outside the gene matches: 6. The CDR3 totals 14 residues. CDR3 DNA: TGTGCCAGCAGCTGGGAGGGACAGGGTGACGAGCAGTACGTC. Protein sequence: CASSWEGQGDEQYV.

The V call is TRBV5-4, the J call TRBJ2-3, with TRBD2 as a possible D gene (6 bases). The CDR3 is 16 residues long. The V and J ends lost 1 base and 3 bases respectively, with 15 bases between them. Per germline, CDR1 SGHNT and CDR2 YYREEE (reference sequence). The CDR3 sequence is CASSLRTSAGTDTQYF. In DNA, the CDR3 is TGTGCCAGCAGCTTGCGTACGAGCGCGGGAACAGATACGCAGTATTTT. Full variable domain (missing parts from reference TRBV5-4 and TRBJ2-3): ETGVTQSPTHLIKTRGQQVTLRCSSQSGHNTVSWYQQALGQGPQFIFQYYREEENGRGNFPPRFSGLQFPNYSSELNVNALELDDSALYLCASSLRTSAGTDTQYFGPGTRLTVL.

This chain joins TRBV4-2 and TRBJ1-2; no firm D call. Germline V gene sequence: CDR1 LGHNA, CDR2 YNFKEQ. V lost 0 bases, J lost 8 bases, and 7 bases lay in between. The CDR3 length is 12 residues. In DNA, the CDR3 is TGTGCCAGCAGCCAAGAGCAGAGGGGCTACACCTTC. Its translation is CASSQEQRGYTF.

This clone was detected only once. The CDR3 bases are TGTGCCGCGGGGGACAACATGAACACTGAAGCTTTCTTT. Protein: CAAGDNMNTEAFF. The chain carries TRBV19 and TRBJ1-1, with D possibly matching TRBD1 (6 bases). The germline CDR1 and CDR2 sequences are LNHDA and SQIVND (reference sequence). V lost 11 bases and J 0 bases, leaving 13 bases between the germline ends. There are 13 residues in the CDR3.

The rearrangement links TRBV3-1 (or the pseudogene TRBV3-2) to TRBJ2-7; maybe TRBD2 (5 bases). The CDR3 spans 12 residues. V gave up 3 bases and J gave up 3 bases, with 6 bases separating them. Germline values: CDR1 LGHDT, CDR2 YNNKEL (reference sequence). CDR3 nucleotide sequence: TGTGCCAGCAGCCAGGGAGACTACGAGCAGTACTTC. Protein product: CASSQGDYEQYF.

The chain has TRBV6-5 and TRBJ2-2; 7 bases agree with TRBD1. CDR3 length equals 15 residues. Germline V gives CDR1 MNHEY, CDR2 SVGAGI. Trimming at V came to 8 bases and at J to 4 bases, leaving 10 bases not matched to a gene. Here the CDR3 DNA reads TGTGCCAGCGCGAGGGGGCTTGTAACCACCGGGGAGCTGTTTTTT. Its protein product is CASARGLVTTGELFF.

The CDR3 region is CASSVTTSHFEQFF. CDR3 DNA: TGTGCCAGCAGCGTTACGACTAGCCATTTTGAGCAGTTCTTC. This chain connects TRBV9 to TRBJ2-1; 7 bases map to TRBD2. Losses at the gene ends were 2 bases for V and 9 bases for J; bases not matched to a gene: 8. In germline, CDR1 is SGDLS, CDR2 YYNGEE. The CDR3 extends over 14 amino acids.

The chain links TRBV14 to TRBJ2-2, with D unclear. This CDR3 region has 14 residues. CDR1 and CDR2 from the germline V gene are SGHDN and FVKESK. Trimming stripped 1 base from V and 5 bases from J, with 8 bases between. The CDR3 protein is CASSQVLGTGELFF. CDR3 in DNA: TGTGCCAGCAGCCAAGTACTCGGTACCGGGGAGCTGTTTTTT. Full variable domain (outside the CDR3, taken from reference TRBV14 and TRBJ2-2): EAGVTQFPSHSVIEKGQTVTLRCDPISGHDNLYWYRRVMGKEIKFLLHFVKESKQDESGMPNNRFLAERTGGTYSTLKVQPAELEDSGVYFCASSQVLGTGELFFGEGSRLTVL.

The chain uses TRBV2 and TRBJ2-7; 9 bases line up with TRBD2. After removal of 5 bases from V and 2 bases from J, the junction contained 7 bases not matched to a gene. The CDR3 has 15 amino acids. Per germline, CDR1 SNHLY and CDR2 FYNNEI. The CDR3 spells CASSPEAGGTYEQYF. CDR3 bases: TGTGCCAGCAGTCCCGAAGCGGGAGGAACCTACGAGCAGTACTTC.

The CDR3 protein is CASSLMAGTEGNGYTF. CDR3 sequence (DNA): TGTGCCAGCAGTTTGATGGCCGGGACAGAGGGTAATGGCTACACCTTC. This rearrangement joins TRBV28 to TRBJ1-2, with 7 positions matching TRBD1. Germline values: CDR1 MDHEN, CDR2 SYDVKM. The CDR3 length is 16 residues. V shed 3 bases and J 6 bases; nucleotides not matched to a gene: 13.

This clone has just one count. The genes are TRBV6-2 or TRBV6-3 and TRBJ2-5, with 8 bases aligning to TRBD1. This CDR3 has 16 residues. The V gene's germline CDR1 is MNHEY and CDR2 SVGEGT. The trim removed 0 bases at V and 5 bases at J, leaving 8 bases unmatched. CDR3 DNA sequence: TGTGCCAGCAGTTACTCGAGTGGACAGGGTAGCGAGACCCAGTACTTC. This encodes CASSYSSGQGSETQYF.

The chain has TRBV6-2 or TRBV6-3 and TRBJ2-7; tentatively, D is TRBD1 (6 bases). This CDR3 region has 15 residues. Germline V lookup: CDR1 MNHEY, CDR2 SVGEGT. Trimming removed 5 bases from V and 13 bases from J, with 27 bases in between. The CDR3 DNA follows: TGTGCCAGCAGTCTCCCGGGTGTATCCGACAGGCGCATCTACGTC. This gives the protein CASSLPGVSDRRIYV.

The chain links TRBV7-6 to TRBJ1-4; 7 bases are a match to TRBD1. The CDR3 contains 14 residues. The germline V gene encodes CDR1 SGHVS and CDR2 FNYEAQ. After removal of 5 bases from V and 5 bases from J, the junction contained 5 bases not matched to a gene. In DNA, the CDR3 is TGTGCCAGCAGCAAACAGGGGAGGAATGAAAAACTGTTTTTT. Its protein is CASSKQGRNEKLFF. Looking up the rest from reference TRBV7-6 and TRBJ1-4 gives the full variable domain: GAGVSQSPRYKVTKRGQDVALRCDPISGHVSLYWYRQALGQGPEFLTYFNYEAQQDKSGLPNDRFSAERPEGSISTLTIQRTEQRDSAMYRCASSKQGRNEKLFFGSGTQLSVL.

As DNA, the CDR3 is TGCGCCAGCAGTGCGGGGTCCGGCTCCTACAATGAGCAGTTCTTC. Encoded protein: CASSAGSGSYNEQFF. The chain combines TRBV10-1 with TRBJ2-1, with D perhaps matching TRBD2 (5 bases). Looked up from germline, CDR1 is WNHNN and CDR2 is SYGVQD (reference sequence). The CDR3 covers 15 residues. Trimming shortened V by 4 bases and J by 0 bases, and 10 bases separated the two germline ends.

The chain carries TRBV7-3 and TRBJ2-5; a weak D match, TRBD2 (6 bases). The germline V and J ends were trimmed by 3 bases and 4 bases, with 15 bases remaining between them. Per germline, CDR1 SGHTA and CDR2 FQGTGA. The CDR3 length is 15 residues. The CDR3 bases are TGTGCCAGCAGCTTGGGGCCCGGGGGAGGAGAGACCCAGTACTTC. It specifies CASSLGPGGGETQYF. Full variable domain (missing parts from reference TRBV7-3 and TRBJ2-5): GAGVSQTPSNKVTEKGKYVELRCDPISGHTALYWYRQSLGQGPEFLIYFQGTGAADDSGLPNDRFFAVRPEGSVSTLKIQRTERGDSAVYLCASSLGPGGGETQYFGPGTRLLVL.